This T cell receptor (beta chain) was obtained from a study of T cells in Graves' hyperthyroidism and ophthalmopathy (dated by TCRdb to the late 2010s). Study-level background: Peripheral blood samples were taken at the time of initial diagnosis, prior to any treatment. In several Graves' hyperthyroidism patients, the study also compared T-cell repertoires from thyroid tissue with T-cell repertoires from blood. Whether ophthalmopathy could be predicted prospectively was tested in an independent validation cohort made up of roughly 19 hyperthyroidism patients plus 17 patients who later progressed to ophthalmopathy. After blood sampling, hyperthyroidism patients were treated with methimazole at a starting dose of 30 mg daily, and ophthalmopathy patients were treated with high-dose intravenous methylprednisolone. TCR Vbeta CDR3 sequencing of approximately 140 peripheral blood samples (approximately 44 ophthalmopathy, roughly 74 hyperthyroidism and approximately 17 progressor patients) is reported in the paper. The 75 to 100 discovery patients were randomly split 7:3 into training and test sets. To identify TCR V-J signatures that set the groups apart, the researchers used a discovery cohort of 100 patients, made up of some 41 with Graves' ophthalmopathy and around 58 with stable Graves' hyperthyroidism.

The TCR beta CDR3 regions were amplified from RNA transcripts. A first-round RT-PCR of the TCR CDR3 used the HTBI primer set with the Qiagen OneStep RT-PCR kit. Libraries were constructed in a second round of multiplex PCR, after which size selection and purification were carried out. Paired-end sequencing of the libraries was performed with 100 bp reads on an Illumina HiSeq2000. The published analysis was carried out like this. SOAPnuke was used to process the raw data, removing reads that contained adapters or uncalled bases, had a mean Phred below 15, or lacked an exact match to the constant primer or identifier. COPE v1.2.5 was used to merge the high-quality paired reads, and each unique nucleotide sequence was defined as a clonotype. MiTCR v1.1 was used to align clonotypes to the IMGT TRBV, TRBD and TRBJ reference segments. The analysis included only V-J combinations with a frequency above 0.0001, which together covered approximately 99% of the repertoires. A TCS score was defined as the ratio between F50 (clonal expansion) and ExV (chaos), using BLOSUM62-based TCRdist between CDR3 peptides within each V-J. Welch's t-statistics and random forest reduced several hundred V-J features to 13, which were used in a naive Bayes classifier (R e1071). TCRdb reprocessing: public reads trimmed at Q25 with fastp, clones called with MiXCR, in-frame beta chains kept. Each entry is one CDR3 protein sequence, shown with its most common DNA and genes. TCRdb, not the authors, supplied the V and J calls. For this sample there are 130,000 or so distinct CDR3 sequences; 22% appear just once. The ten top clones hold more than 60% of the sample.

Hyperthyroidism patients were newly diagnosed, with disease duration under 2 months, and aged 18 to 65 years. Any patient with an uncontrolled infection, another autoimmune disease, pregnancy or lactation was excluded. Diagnoses were established on the basis of clinical symptoms, serum thyroxine and TRAb, thyroid ultrasound, and orbital computed tomography. For progressor patients, blood was drawn at the first diagnosis of hyperthyroidism, before any ophthalmopathy symptoms had appeared. PBMCs were separated from 10 ml of fresh peripheral blood using Ficoll-Paque density gradient centrifugation. Patients classed as progressors first received a Graves' hyperthyroidism diagnosis and then went on to develop ophthalmopathy during follow-up. Trizol reagent was used to extract total RNA, and RNA quality was then checked on an Agilent 2100 Bioanalyzer. General study outcomes and caveats: Most expanded thyroid clonotypes (frequency above 0.001) were also detected in blood, suggesting blood repertoires may reflect thyroid immune responses. In validation, progression to ophthalmopathy was predicted by the model with 70% to 71% sensitivity and 72.22% specificity, a median of roughly 6 months before onset. Sample size was not statistically predetermined, and blinding of investigators to group allocation was not performed. Ophthalmopathy was separated from stable hyperthyroidism by a 13 V-J signature model, with around 88% sensitivity and just over 81% specificity obtained in cross-validation and 80%/75% obtained in testing.

V is pruned by 5 bases and J by 2 bases, leaving 11 bases of the junction without a gene match. The CDR3 runs 16 amino acids, cysteine and phenylalanine included. The retained sequence is limited to the CDR3, 48 bases, with the frame set at the first base. As encoded in the germline V gene, CDR1 is MNHNS while CDR2 is SASEGT. This clonotype was counted at least ten times. Its antigen target is currently unknown. Per-base quality was not reported, and no clone a single base away is much larger than it. This sequence was found in a woman between 45 and 60 years old with Graves' hyperthyroidism that later progressed to Graves' ophthalmopathy. The sample comprised blood. The chain couples TRBV6-1 to TRBJ2-5; TRBD1 lines up with 7 middle nucleotides. The nucleotide sequence reads as follows: TGTGCCAGCAGTAGGGGTCGGGACAGTCTTCAAGAGACCCAGTACTTC. This is translated as CASSRGRDSLQETQYF.